Here is one T cell receptor beta chain with its context. Its antigen is currently not known. Base qualities are not at hand, and no much larger clone is one base apart. The donors were included in the validation cohort of approximately 130 subjects, a group kept apart from the 666-subject first cohort. Library preparation used the immunoSEQ multiplex PCR assay. The original methods were these. A statistical classification framework was developed to diagnose cytomegalovirus status using the catalog of TCR beta chain sequences. Drawn from immuneACCESS, this table holds only the in-frame rearrangements with V and J called that TCRdb kept. Clones are partly lost; checked studies trace under half to an unresolved V gene and leave the rest unexplained. V and J calls and clone size follow that table, whereas D and trimming were derived from the DNA. The sample table holds 70,000 or so clones, of which 94% were seen once. Approximately 2% of the sample is held by the ten biggest clonotypes.

This specimen comes from a study of cytomegalovirus exposure and HLA in healthy donors (dated by TCRdb to about 2017). In terms of the full investigation: According to a later analysis, one platform produced both the roughly 130 validation repertoires and the roughly 660 repertoires of the first cohort. The aim of the study was to test whether cataloging public T cell receptors could identify signatures of past pathogen exposure. A separate validation cohort of roughly 110 different subjects was used in addition to the 666-subject first cohort. High-throughput TCR immunosequencing, statistical association of individual TCRs with disease status, and machine learning were combined to predict cytomegalovirus infection status.

The CDR3, from cysteine to phenylalanine, totals 17 residues. The read is trimmed to its CDR3 DNA, 51 bases read in frame from base 1. V drops 0 bases and J drops 5 bases, leaving 19 bases in between. CDR1 and CDR2, looked up from the germline V gene (reference sequence), are LNHNV and YYDKDF. What the work shows at the level of the full study, not this receptor alone: According to the authors, the approach could potentially be generalized to other disease states and immunological phenotypes. Cytomegalovirus status was reported to be diagnosed by the classifier with high specificity and sensitivity in both the original and validation cohorts. In a later analysis, TCRs clustered in the first cohort were found to also tend to co-occur in the 130 or so validation repertoires, with 90% to 95% of cluster scores above 0. A few of the identified cytomegalovirus-associated TCR beta chains were confirmed in vitro to be specific for cytomegalovirus antigens. While some public TCRs were present in many individuals, most TCR sequences turned up only very rarely across donors. In the study, around 150 TCR beta chains were listed as associated with cytomegalovirus. The validation cohort had no HLA typing available for a later analysis, so co-occurrence within that cohort was assessed over all 130 or so repertoires.

The specimen was PBMCs. The source of this sequence is a woman under 30 in good health and CMV-seropositive. The sequence is built from TRBV15 and TRBJ1-1; 6 matching bases give a weak D call of TRBD1. The nucleotides read TGTGCCACCAGCAGAGATCAATGGGACACCCGTAAGACTGAAGCTTTCTTT. Protein translation: CATSRDQWDTRKTEAFF.